This T cell receptor (beta chain) comes out of a study of shared clonotypes between healthy human individuals. Overall study findings and caveats: Richness estimates generally favored naive over memory subsets.

There are 18 residues in the CDR3. CDR1 and CDR2 from the germline V gene are KGHSH and LQKENI. J was trimmed by 7 bases and V by 4 bases; bases with no gene match: 18. About 33,000 T cell genomes (approximately 190 ng DNA) went into each sorted-subset replicate. Data came from immunoSEQ multiplex PCR; TCRdb stores just in-frame clones and leaves some out. The sample comprises some 1.4 million clones, roughly 96% of which are singletons, and over 1% rests with the top ten. Those who donated were healthy HIV-negative adults, with no recent acute infections or vaccinations reported. Worth noting for this clone: Antigen specificity is unknown.

The sequencing sample was made of naive CD4+ T cells sorted from blood. Noted subset: CD45RA+ positively selected. This clonotype was sampled from a young man in good health. The rearrangement uses TRBV18 and TRBJ2-1; 8 bases agree with TRBD2. The CDR3 loop is CASSQLGAPGGPRNEQFF. CDR3 DNA: TGTGCCAGCTCACAATTGGGGGCCCCGGGAGGGCCAAGGAATGAGCAGTTCTTC.